What follows is one T cell receptor (beta chain) and its context. The V gene end was trimmed by 4 bases and the J gene end by 11 bases; junction bases not matched to a gene: 9. Germline-derived CDR1 and CDR2 are SGHRS and YFSETQ. The CDR3 has 13 residues. In the original analysis: From reference gene primer amplification, estimates of nucleated cell counts were derived. Repertoires were generated with immunoSEQ multiplex PCR, while TCRdb's copy carries only in-frame clones and drops some. Clone size and V and J calls were adopted from that table, with D and trimming inferred from the DNA. The sample consists of roughly 230,000 clones, roughly 91% of them appearing once. The data derive from a study of blood T cell repertoires in COVID-19. Study summary: Some COVID-19 samples were acute and others convalescent; all came from the United States, Italy and Spain.

Each participant's cohort was designated according to participant-reported clinical history. Material for sequencing was PBMCs or T cells enriched from blood (not recorded which). This TCR was sampled from a woman in her twenties or thirties with acute COVID-19. The genes are TRBV5-1 and TRBJ1-1; TRBD1 matches 9 bases. The CDR3 spells CASSPELDRGAFF. Written as DNA, the CDR3 is TGCGCCAGCAGCCCGGAATTGGACAGGGGCGCTTTCTTT.